This entry lists 25 T cell receptor beta chains sequenced from one sample in a study of radiotherapy plus CTLA-4 blockade in lung cancer. The method was immunoSEQ multiplex PCR; TCRdb's version includes in-frame clones alone and lacks a portion of them. This table has about 1,500 clones, approximately 91% appearing once. Sequencing used tumor tissue, obtained from a patient treated with radiotherapy plus ipilimumab. The receptors come from a human donor with non-small cell lung cancer who had a complete response to radiotherapy plus ipilimumab.

This clone was found a few times. The chain is built from TRBV27 and TRBJ2-2; 16 bases line up with TRBD2. Germline values: CDR1 MNHEY, CDR2 SMNVEV (reference sequence). Trimming cost V 6 bases and J 3 bases; bases outside gene matches: 7. This CDR3 region has 18 residues. The CDR3 is CASRPGLAGGPDTGELFF. In DNA form, the CDR3 reads TGTGCCAGCAGACCGGGACTAGCGGGAGGGCCTGACACCGGGGAGCTGTTTTTT.

This sequence joins TRBV29-1 and TRBJ1-4, with no clear D. The CDR3 has 13 amino acids. V lost 4 bases, J lost 5 bases, and 11 bases lay in between. Germline loops: CDR1 SQVTM, CDR2 ANQGSEA. The CDR3 bases are TGCAGCGTTGGGGCAGCGATGAATGAAAAACTGTTTTTT. As protein: CSVGAAMNEKLFF.

The rearrangement joins TRBV5-6 to TRBJ1-5; D might be TRBD1 (5 bases). This CDR3 has 15 residues. The germline V gene has CDR1 SGHDT and CDR2 YYEEEE. Trimming left V 1 base short and J 7 bases short, with 15 bases between. The CDR3 spells CASSLLGGGGQPQHF. The DNA of the CDR3 is TGTGCCAGCAGCTTGCTTGGGGGAGGAGGGCAGCCCCAGCATTTT.

This chain uses TRBV27 with TRBJ2-7; perhaps TRBD2 as D (6 bases). CDR3 size: 10 residues. Germline values: CDR1 MNHEY, CDR2 SMNVEV (reference sequence). The CDR3 is CASTPGVVSV. CDR3 nucleotide sequence: TGTGCCAGCACCCCGGGAGTAGTTAGCGTC.

The J gene is TRBJ1-1, the V gene TRBV6-5, with D uncertain. Trimming took 4 bases from V and 3 from J, leaving 3 bases between them. The V gene's germline CDR1 is MNHEY and CDR2 SVGAGI. This CDR3 contains 11 residues. The CDR3 DNA is TGTGCCAGCAGTTTTGACACTGAAGCTTTCTTT. Translating it yields CASSFDTEAFF.

The CDR3 nucleotides read TGTGCTAGTGGTTTGGTAATCAGGGACAACTATGGCTACACCTTC. Translating it yields CASGLVIRDNYGYTF. The genes are TRBV12-5 and TRBJ1-2, with D possibly TRBD1 on 5 matching bases. CDR1 and CDR2 from the germline V gene are LGHNT and FRNRAP. V lost 0 bases to trimming and J lost 2 bases, with 10 bases between them. CDR3 length equals 15 residues.

This chain connects TRBV9 to TRBJ1-2; 9 bases are a match to TRBD1. Germline CDR1 and CDR2: SGDLS and YYNGEE. The CDR3 has 15 residues. J lost 7 bases, V lost 4 bases, and 11 bases had no gene match. The CDR3 region has the DNA TGTGCCAGCAGCCTAAAACCGGGACAGGGACGTGGCTACACCTTC. Protein product: CASSLKPGQGRGYTF. Drawing the rest from reference TRBV9 and TRBJ1-2, the complete variable domain is DSGVTQTPKHLITATGQRVTLRCSPRSGDLSVYWYQQSLDQGLQFLIQYYNGEERAKGNILERFSAQQFPDLHSELNLSSLELGDSALYFCASSLKPGQGRGYTFGSGTRLTVV.

This chain links TRBV5-6 with TRBJ1-1; no clear D gene. Germline CDR1 and CDR2: SGHDT and YYEEEE. V lost 2 bases and J lost 1, with 12 bases in between. This CDR3 comprises 15 residues. For the CDR3, the DNA is TGTGCCAGCAGCTTTGATGGCAGGCCGAACACTGAAGCTTTCTTT. Translating gives CASSFDGRPNTEAFF.

The chain combines TRBV25-1 with TRBJ1-1; 10 positions match TRBD1. The CDR3 has 15 residues. Looked up from germline, CDR1 is MGHDK and CDR2 is SYGVNS. Germline trimming cut 0 bases from V and 3 bases from J; bases unmatched to any gene: 1. CDR3 sequence (DNA): TGTGCCAGCAGTGAATACGGGACAGGGGACACTGAAGCTTTCTTT. Translated: CASSEYGTGDTEAFF.

This clone was counted between two and nine times. Sequence at one end of the junction differs from germline and may be a read error. The V call is TRBV6-4, the J call TRBJ1-1, with 9 bases identical to TRBD1. The V gene's germline CDR1 is MRHNA and CDR2 SNTAGT. The length of the CDR3 is 14 residues. The CDR3 sequence: CASSASPGQGETFF. CDR3 DNA: TGTGCCAGCAGTGCGTCACCGGGACAGGGTGAAACTTTCTTT.

The rearrangement joins TRBV27 to TRBJ2-1; a weak D match, TRBD1 (6 bases). The CDR3 is 14 amino acids. V was pared by 5 bases and J by 5 bases, with 13 bases between. From germline, CDR1 is MNHEY and CDR2 SMNVEV (reference sequence). Here the CDR3 DNA reads TGTGCCAGCAGTCAGCAGGGGCCCAACAATGAGCAGTTCTTC. Its protein product is CASSQQGPNNEQFF.

The chain recombines TRBV10-1 with TRBJ1-2, with D unclear. The germline V and J ends were trimmed by 3 bases and 8 bases, with 19 bases remaining between them. The CDR3 consists of 15 residues. Germline CDR1 is WNHNN and CDR2 is SYGVQD (reference sequence). As DNA, the CDR3 is TGCGCCAGCAGTGAATCCCTCCAGGCCCCCGAGGGCTACACCTTC. Amino acid sequence: CASSESLQAPEGYTF.

This clone is a singleton in its sample. The rearrangement joins TRBV4-1 to TRBJ1-4; 11 positions agree with TRBD1. The germline V gene encodes CDR1 MGHRA and CDR2 YSYEKL. The CDR3 sequence is 19 residues long. V lost 0 bases, J lost 2 bases, and 8 bases stayed unmatched. CDR3 amino acids: CASSQDSDRGRSTNEKLFF. CDR3 coding DNA: TGCGCCAGCAGCCAAGACTCGGACAGGGGGCGTAGCACTAATGAAAAACTGTTTTTT.

The chain carries TRBV5-1 and TRBJ2-3, with a possible D match to TRBD1 (6 bases). Germline values: CDR1 SGHRS, CDR2 YFSETQ. Trimming pared 2 bases from V and 6 bases from J, leaving 13 bases between. The CDR3 length is 14 residues. The CDR3 sequence is CASSFTGPSDTQYF. Written as DNA, the CDR3 is TGCGCCAGCAGCTTTACAGGGCCTTCGGATACGCAGTATTTT. The variable domain in full, completed from reference TRBV5-1 and TRBJ2-3, reads KAGVTQTPRYLIKTRGQQVTLSCSPISGHRSVSWYQQTPGQGLQFLFEYFSETQRNKGNFPGRFSGRQFSNSRSEMNVSTLELGDSALYLCASSFTGPSDTQYFGPGTRLTVL.

V gene TRBV5-6 combines with J gene TRBJ1-2; unclear D gene. Germline CDR1 and CDR2: SGHDT and YYEEEE. The CDR3 runs 13 residues. The ends were cut back, 7 bases at V and 3 bases at J, with 13 bases in the middle. As DNA, the CDR3 is TGTGCCAGCCGGCGTGCTGGGGACTATGGCTACACCTTC. Translation gives CASRRAGDYGYTF.

This chain connects TRBV5-6 to TRBJ1-6, with 9 nucleotides matching TRBD1. This CDR3 comprises 16 residues. Germline CDR1 SGHDT, CDR2 YYEEEE. V gave up 5 bases and J gave up 6 bases; unmatched junction bases: 9. The CDR3 loop is CASRLRTGDSNSPLHF. In nucleotides, the CDR3 is TGTGCCAGCAGGCTCCGGACAGGGGACAGTAATTCACCCCTCCACTTT.

V is TRBV30 and J is TRBJ1-5; D might be TRBD1 (5 bases). CDR3 length: 12 residues. V gave up 1 base and J gave up 7 bases, with 8 bases separating them. Germline V gene data show CDR1 as GTSNPN and CDR2 as SVGIG (reference sequence). CDR3 amino acids: CAWSAGRQPQHF. The CDR3 DNA reads TGTGCCTGGAGTGCAGGGAGGCAGCCCCAGCATTTT. Full variable domain (missing parts from reference TRBV30 and TRBJ1-5): SQTIHQWPATLVQPVGSPLSLECTVEGTSNPNLYWYRQAAGRGLQLLFYSVGIGQISSEVPQNLSASRPQDRQFILSSKKLLLSDSGFYLCAWSAGRQPQHFGDGTRLSIL.

This clone was observed a single time. The V call is TRBV29-1, the J call TRBJ2-7, with D perhaps TRBD2 (6 bases). V gave up 8 bases and J gave up 3 bases, with 17 bases separating them. Per germline, CDR1 SQVTM and CDR2 ANQGSEA. This CDR3 has 13 amino acids. The CDR3 reads CSSQRVAIYEQYV. DNA of the CDR3: TGCAGCAGCCAGCGGGTAGCGATCTACGAGCAGTACGTC.

The gene calls are TRBV29-1 and TRBJ1-5; no clear D. The CDR3 extends over 14 amino acids. The germline V gene has CDR1 SQVTM and CDR2 ANQGSEA. Trimming left V 4 bases short and J 0 bases short, with 10 bases between. The CDR3 sequence is CSVVTSDSNQPQHF. The CDR3 DNA reads as TGCAGCGTTGTGACATCCGATAGCAATCAGCCCCAGCATTTT.

V is TRBV20-1 and J is TRBJ2-5, with unresolved D. Trimming took 6 bases from V and 3 from J, leaving 8 bases between them. The CDR3 has 11 amino acids. Per the germline V gene, CDR1 is DFQATT and CDR2 is SNEGSKA (reference sequence). The CDR3 DNA is TGCAGTGCATTCCCTAAAGAGACCCAGTACTTC. It encodes CSAFPKETQYF.

This rearrangement joins TRBV4-1 to TRBJ2-4; 10 bases fit TRBD1. The CDR3 sequence is 17 residues long. Trimming took 0 bases from V and 5 from J; bases not matched to a gene: 7. Germline V gene data show CDR1 as MGHRA and CDR2 as YSYEKL. CDR3 nucleotides: TGCGCCAGCAGCCAAGAAGAGACAGGGGGCTTGCAAAACATTCAGTACTTC. It codes for CASSQEETGGLQNIQYF.

This chain joins TRBV6-6 and TRBJ2-3; D is possibly TRBD1 (6 bases). The length of the CDR3 is 14 residues. V was clipped by 8 bases and J by 1 base, with 13 bases between them. CDR1 and CDR2 from the germline V gene are MNHNY and SVGAGI (reference sequence). CDR3 coding DNA: TGTGCCAGCGCAGGGGACGGTGGCACAGATACGCAGTATTTT. Translation: CASAGDGGTDTQYF.

V and J are TRBV4-3 and TRBJ1-1; D is undetermined. The germline gives CDR1 LGHNA, CDR2 YSLEER. The CDR3 contains 14 residues. V shed 0 bases and J shed 7 bases, with 12 bases lying between them. For the CDR3, the DNA is TGCGCCAGCAGCCAAGATTTATGGGCAAGTGAAGCTTTCTTT. It translates to CASSQDLWASEAFF.

The V call is TRBV4-1, the J call TRBJ1-2; D is perhaps TRBD1 (6 bases). The V gene's germline CDR1 is MGHRA and CDR2 YSYEKL. This CDR3 is built from 14 residues. The V end lost 1 base, the J end lost 4 bases, and 10 bases lay between the germline ends. The CDR3 DNA is TGCGCCAGCAGCCAAGGAGGGGGTAGCTATGGCTACACCTTC. Translation: CASSQGGGSYGYTF.

This sequence joins TRBV30 and TRBJ1-5; maybe TRBD1 (5 bases). The CDR3 totals 13 residues. CDR1 is GTSNPN and CDR2 is SVGIG in the germline V gene (reference sequence). The V end lost 0 bases, the J end lost 2 bases, and 5 bases lay between the germline ends. CDR3 sequence (DNA): TGTGCCTGGAGTGTACAGGGCAATCAGCCCCAGCATTTT. This translates into CAWSVQGNQPQHF.